The entry below gives a single T cell receptor beta chain sequence along with its context. Its antigen is still unknown. No base quality values were provided; no much bigger clone lies one nucleotide off. The data originate from a study of CD8 T cells in Susac syndrome (dated by TCRdb to the late 2010s). Background for the entire study: The study used repertoire sequencing to test whether antigen drove CD8+ T cell activation and differentiation in Susac syndrome. Overall study results and their limits: The number of individuals in the TCR sequencing and HLA analysis was recognized as being relatively small.

Peripheral blood CD8+ and CD4+ T cells from healthy donors, Susac syndrome patients and multiple sclerosis patients were profiled using high-throughput TCR beta sequencing. Healthy donors were age- and sex-matched controls. Bulk CD8+ and CD4+ T cells were purified magnetically by negative isolation, whereas CD8+ TEMRA cells were enriched by FACS. Blood was drawn into EDTA tubes, processed within 24 hours, and PBMCs were isolated by density gradient centrifugation. PBMCs destined for TCR sequencing were cryopreserved in liquid nitrogen and later thawed in a 37 °C water bath. The sorted or isolated CD4+, CD8+ and CD8+ TEMRA cells reached a purity of at least 90%. RNA was extracted using the RNeasy kit, and about 0.5 to 1 ug of the RNA was reverse transcribed with random hexamers. The immunoSEQ multiplex PCR assay, covering 54 Vbeta and 13 Jbeta segments, was used to amplify TCR beta CDR3 regions. PCR amplification bias was corrected using a synthetic template baseline for primer optimization and computational correction. In the authors' own workflow: Only productive sequences were kept, with reads annotated to V, D and J genes according to IMGT and analyzed in immunoSEQ Analyzer. Clonality was calculated as one minus the Shannon entropy normalized by log2 of the number of productive unique sequences. For each patient and control, public and private clones were evaluated among the 100 most prevalent clones. Clones were defined as Susac-specific when absent from the healthy and MS cohorts, from over a thousand published viral clones and from other ImmuneACCESS disease sequences. TCRdb reran the public reads through fastp at Q25 and MiXCR, keeping productive beta chains. A single entry per CDR3 protein holds the most common genes and DNA from its merged rows. The V and J calls shown here were made by TCRdb, not taken from the authors' results. For this sample the table gives 150,000 to 200,000 distinct CDR3 sequences, of which approximately 94% were detected only once. The ten largest clones represent 0.1% of the sample.

Sequencing was performed on CD4+ T cells from PBMCs. The receptor's source is a human donor in good health.

The sequenced DNA is TGTGCCAGCAGTTTTCTTAATGAGCAGTTCTTC. Its coded protein is CASSFLNEQFF. The rearranged segments are TRBV27 and TRBJ2-1; too little of a D gene remains to name it. Measured from the cysteine to the phenylalanine, the CDR3 is 11 residues long. The retained sequence is limited to the CDR3, 33 bases, with the frame set at the first base. Trimming takes 3 bases from V and 7 bases from J, and the germline ends sit 4 bases apart. Reading the germline V gene (reference sequence) gives CDR1 MNHEY and CDR2 SMNVEV.